This TCR beta chain stems from a study of siplizumab effects on memory and regulatory T cells. Profiled with immunoSEQ multiplex PCR; TCRdb holds only in-frame clones, not every one. The data hold 20,000 or so clones, with about 45% observed a single time. Coculturing at 37°C lasted six to seven days for the mixed lymphocyte reaction cells. The study labelled responder PBMCs with CFSE and stimulator PBMCs with Violet Dye, then mixed them 1:1. Findings and caveats of the study: Alloreactive sequences from unstimulated CD4+ memory cells fell significantly with siplizumab.

Worth noting for this clone: Antigen: not known.

This TCR was recovered from a human donor in good health; the cells came from an allogeneic mixed lymphocyte reaction. Some clones in this sample may be carry-over from other donors' samples. Sequenced material: CFSE-low (dividing) CD4+ T cells sorted from an allogeneic mixed lymphocyte reaction.

CDR3: CASSYALEDTEAFF. The CDR3 nucleotides are TGCGCCAGCAGCTACGCTCTTGAGGACACTGAAGCTTTCTTT. The V gene is TRBV5-1, the J gene TRBJ1-1; no clear D gene. Germline CDR1 is SGHRS and CDR2 is YFSETQ. The V end was cut by 3 bases, the J end by 3 bases, with 12 bases between. The CDR3 length is 14 residues.